Included here is one T cell receptor beta chain sequence, with context. This specimen belongs to a study of blood T cell repertoires in COVID-19. Study at large: Acute and convalescent COVID-19 samples came from the United States, Italy and Spain.

Sequencing was performed with immunoSEQ multiplex PCR; in TCRdb, only in-frame clones are kept and a portion is missing. The sample records approximately 230,000 clones, about 90% being singletons. CDR3 size: 15 residues. V was clipped by 5 bases and J by 0 bases; unmatched bases: 4. CDR1 is SGHAT and CDR2 is FQNNGV in the germline V gene. This chain joins TRBV11-2 and TRBJ1-3, with 7 bases identical to TRBD1. Source material: peripheral blood. The receptor was isolated from a man at least 80 years old with acute or convalescent COVID-19. CDR3: CASSDRQGSGNTIYF. In nucleotides, the CDR3 is TGTGCCAGCAGCGACCGACAGGGCTCTGGAAACACCATATATTTT.